These 27 T cell receptor beta chains came from one sample sequenced in a study of CD8 T cells in Susac syndrome. Roughly 0.45 to 1 ug RNA was reverse transcribed with random hexamers. TCRdb passed the immunoSEQ multiplex PCR reads through MiXCR, listing each CDR3 protein once. The sample lists 330,000 or so distinct CDR3 sequences, about nine tenths occurring once. The source material was CD8+ T cells from PBMCs. These TCRs come from a human donor with multiple sclerosis.

The genes are TRBV7-2 and TRBJ2-1, with 10 nucleotides matching TRBD2. The CDR3 loop spans 15 amino acids. From germline, CDR1 is SGHTA and CDR2 FQGNSA. Trimming removed 5 bases from V and 3 bases from J; junction bases left unmatched: 4. The CDR3 DNA is TGTGCCAGCAGCAAAACTAGCGGGAACTACAATGAGCAGTTCTTC. Protein product: CASSKTSGNYNEQFF.

The chain couples TRBV7-8 to TRBJ2-6; TRBD1 matches at 8 bases. The germline V gene has CDR1 SGHVS and CDR2 FQNEAQ. V trimming: 8 bases; J trimming: 1 base; junction bases outside the gene matches: 10. The CDR3 length is 17 residues. The CDR3 here is CASETGASVSGANVLTF. The CDR3 DNA follows: TGTGCCAGCGAGACAGGGGCTTCCGTATCTGGGGCCAACGTCCTGACTTTC.

The J gene is TRBJ1-2, the V gene TRBV29-1, with D perhaps matching TRBD1 (5 bases). This CDR3 contains 14 residues. The germline V and J ends were trimmed by 6 bases and 7 bases, with 21 bases remaining between them. Germline V gene lookup returns CDR1 SQVTM and CDR2 ANQGSEA. Here the CDR3 reads CSVPHATVRGGYTF. DNA of the CDR3: TGCAGCGTCCCTCATGCGACAGTACGGGGTGGCTACACCTTC.

The V gene is TRBV2, the J gene TRBJ2-7, with no clear D. There are 13 residues in the CDR3. Germline-derived CDR1 and CDR2 are SNHLY and FYNNEI. V was pared by 2 bases and J by 1 base, with 6 bases between. CDR3 region: CASSELPSYEQYF. Here the CDR3 DNA reads TGTGCCAGCAGTGAACTTCCTTCCTACGAGCAGTACTTC.

V usage is TRBV19 and J usage is TRBJ2-7; D uncertain. V lost 2 bases and J 6 bases, leaving 5 bases between the germline ends. CDR1 and CDR2 (germline): LNHDA, SQIVND (reference sequence). This CDR3 spans 11 amino acids. CDR3 protein: CASSIMGEQYF. CDR3 nucleotides: TGTGCCAGTAGTATAATGGGCGAGCAGTACTTC.

V and J are TRBV27 and TRBJ2-7; D is possibly TRBD1 (5 bases). The V end was cut by 4 bases, the J end by 0 bases, with 7 bases between. Germline V lookup: CDR1 MNHEY, CDR2 SMNVEV (reference sequence). This CDR3 spans 13 amino acids. CDR3: CASSWGASYEQYF. DNA of the CDR3: TGTGCCAGCAGTTGGGGCGCCTCCTACGAGCAGTACTTC.

This clonotype has at least ten counts. At one end, the junction sequence differs from germline, possibly due to a read error. V is TRBV5-1 and J is TRBJ2-7, with 9 bases that match TRBD1. Germline values: CDR1 SGHRS, CDR2 YFSETQ. This CDR3 is built from 14 residues. CDR3 nucleotides: TGTGCCAGCAGTCTCGGGACAGGGACCTACGAGCAGTACTTC. Amino acid sequence: CASSLGTGTYEQYF.

The V call is TRBV27, the J call TRBJ2-2, with D perhaps matching TRBD1 (6 bases). The CDR3 extends over 16 amino acids. Trimming cost V 3 bases and J 3 bases, with 14 bases left between them. Germline-derived CDR1 and CDR2 are MNHEY and SMNVEV (reference sequence). Here the CDR3 reads CASSFLGQGHTGELFF. The DNA of the CDR3 is TGTGCCAGCAGTTTTTTGGGTCAGGGGCACACCGGGGAGCTGTTTTTT.

This clonotype was recorded only once. This chain links TRBV20-1 with TRBJ2-6; the match to TRBD1 covers 7 bases. The length of the CDR3 is 19 residues. In germline, CDR1 is DFQATT, CDR2 SNEGSKA (reference sequence). J lost 0 bases, V lost 6 bases, and 17 bases had no gene match. The CDR3 spells CSAPSPPGQATSGANVLTF. In nucleotides, the CDR3 is TGCAGTGCCCCGTCCCCCCCCGGACAGGCTACCTCTGGGGCCAACGTCCTGACTTTC.

This chain links TRBV5-6 with TRBJ2-1; D uncertain. The ends were cut back, 0 bases at V and 4 bases at J, with 11 bases in the middle. CDR1 and CDR2 (germline): SGHDT, YYEEEE. The length of the CDR3 is 15 residues. CDR3 residues: CASSLAGPIYNEQFF. CDR3 sequence (DNA): TGTGCCAGCAGCTTGGCCGGACCGATTTACAATGAGCAGTTCTTC. Together with reference TRBV5-6 and TRBJ2-1, the CDR3 gives the full variable domain: DAGVTQSPTHLIKTRGQQVTLRCSPKSGHDTVSWYQQALGQGPQFIFQYYEEEERQRGNFPDRFSGHQFPNYSSELNVNALLLGDSALYLCASSLAGPIYNEQFFGPGTRLTVL.

This chain connects TRBV3-1 to TRBJ2-5; 8 bases are shared with TRBD2. The CDR3 runs to 15 residues. The V gene end was trimmed by 4 bases and the J gene end by 4 bases; junction bases not matched to a gene: 8. CDR1 and CDR2 from the germline V gene are LGHDT and YNNKEL (reference sequence). The chain's CDR3 is CASSRVLAEGETQYF. The CDR3 nucleotides read TGTGCCAGCAGCCGCGTACTAGCGGAGGGAGAGACCCAGTACTTC.

The rearrangement uses TRBV5-6 and TRBJ2-5; either TRBD1 or TRBD2 may supply D (5 bases each). Trimming took 0 bases from V and 5 from J, leaving 20 bases between them. The length of the CDR3 is 17 residues. Germline V gene sequence: CDR1 SGHDT, CDR2 YYEEEE. CDR3 DNA: TGTGCCAGCAGCTTGGCTGCGGACGGGGCGTCGGGGGAGACCCAGTACTTC. The encoded protein is CASSLAADGASGETQYF.

V gene TRBV27 combines with J gene TRBJ2-7; 9 bases align to TRBD2. The CDR3 spans 15 residues. The germline V gene encodes CDR1 MNHEY and CDR2 SMNVEV (reference sequence). After removal of 5 bases from V and 2 bases from J, the junction contained 7 bases not matched to a gene. CDR3 bases: TGTGCCAGCAGTCCATTAGCGGGAGAGACCTACGAGCAGTACTTC. Translated, it gives CASSPLAGETYEQYF.

The CDR3 DNA reads as TGTGCCAGCACCGGGGGACAGGTCAGCTCCTACGAGCAGTACTTC. The encoded protein is CASTGGQVSSYEQYF. The chain links TRBV2 to TRBJ2-7, with TRBD1 matching 8 bases. The CDR3 spans 15 residues. CDR1 and CDR2 (germline): SNHLY, FYNNEI. V lost 7 bases and J lost 0; bases outside the gene matches: 8.

The V gene is TRBV4-3, the J gene TRBJ2-3; TRBD1 agrees at 11 bases. The CDR3 loop spans 17 amino acids. With V trimmed by 2 bases and J by 4 bases, 8 bases remained unmatched. Per germline, CDR1 LGHNA and CDR2 YSLEER. The CDR3 DNA sequence: TGCGCCAGCAGCCAATACCAGGACAGGGGGCTAGCAGATACGCAGTATTTT. Amino acids: CASSQYQDRGLADTQYF.

V is TRBV20-1 and J is TRBJ2-3; 8 bases fit TRBD2. The CDR3 has 15 residues. Germline values: CDR1 DFQATT, CDR2 SNEGSKA (reference sequence). Germline trimming cut 4 bases from V and 2 bases from J; bases unmatched to any gene: 8. DNA of the CDR3: TGCAGTGCTATCCCTTTAGCGGGGCCCACAGATACGCAGTATTTT. This sequence encodes CSAIPLAGPTDTQYF.

The chain has TRBV4-3 and TRBJ1-2; TRBD1 agrees at 7 bases. The ends lost 3 bases at V and 3 bases at J; junction bases unmatched: 10. Germline V gives CDR1 LGHNA, CDR2 YSLEER. The CDR3 covers 16 residues. CDR3 nucleotide sequence: TGCGCCAGCAGCCAGGGGACAGTGAGCGGGCACTATGGCTACACCTTC. This codes for CASSQGTVSGHYGYTF.

This chain links TRBV4-3 with TRBJ2-7, with D perhaps TRBD1 (6 bases). V was cut by 3 bases and J by 6 bases, with 12 bases left in between. The CDR3 contains 13 residues. Germline V gives CDR1 LGHNA, CDR2 YSLEER. CDR3 DNA sequence: TGCGCCAGCAGCCAGCACAGGGCTCGCGAGCAGTACTTC. It codes for CASSQHRAREQYF.

The chain carries TRBV5-4 and TRBJ2-7; TRBD1 aligns across 8 bases. Trimming removed 4 bases from V and 6 bases from J; junction bases left unmatched: 9. This CDR3 is built from 14 residues. Germline V gives CDR1 SGHNT, CDR2 YYREEE (reference sequence). The CDR3 protein is CASSPGQGVREQYF. The CDR3 DNA is TGTGCCAGCAGCCCCGGACAGGGTGTGCGCGAGCAGTACTTC.

The genes are TRBV5-4 and TRBJ2-6; no firm D call. The CDR3 extends over 16 amino acids. The V gene lost 0 bases and the J gene lost 1 base, with 8 bases spanning the gap. Germline V gene lookup returns CDR1 SGHNT and CDR2 YYREEE (reference sequence). The CDR3 protein is CASSLDEASGANVLTF. The CDR3 region has the DNA TGTGCCAGCAGCTTGGATGAGGCTTCTGGGGCCAACGTCCTGACTTTC.

The rearrangement uses TRBV7-2 and TRBJ2-7, with a weak D call TRBD2 (5 bases). V lost 1 base, J lost 0 bases, and 10 bases lay in between. The CDR3 extends over 15 amino acids. Germline lookup yields CDR1 SGHTA and CDR2 FQGNSA. The CDR3 coding sequence is TGTGCCAGCAGCTTAGTAACTAGTAGCTCCTACGAGCAGTACTTC. Translation: CASSLVTSSSYEQYF.

The chain links TRBV12-3 or TRBV12-4 to TRBJ2-7, with D possibly TRBD1 on 5 matching bases. The CDR3 contains 13 residues. Trimming took off 2 bases at V and 6 bases at J, with 11 bases between the two ends. CDR3 loop: CASSLSAGLEQYF. The CDR3 nucleotides read TGTGCCAGCAGTTTATCGGCAGGGCTCGAGCAGTACTTC.

The V gene is TRBV3-1, the J gene TRBJ2-1, with D possibly matching TRBD2 (5 bases). There are 10 residues in the CDR3. The ends were cut back, 11 bases at V and 8 bases at J, with 10 bases in the middle. Germline CDR1 reads LGHDT; CDR2 reads YNNKEL (reference sequence). The CDR3 region is CASGRDEQFF. DNA for the CDR3: TGTGCCTCTGGGCGGGATGAGCAGTTCTTC.

V is TRBV5-5 and J is TRBJ1-2; TRBD1 agrees at 7 bases. With V trimmed by 0 bases and J by 0 bases, 8 bases remained unmatched. Germline CDR1 reads SGHKS; CDR2 reads YYEKEE (reference sequence). There are 17 residues in the CDR3. The CDR3: CASSLGGTGDPNYGYTF. The CDR3 DNA is TGTGCCAGCAGCTTGGGGGGCACAGGGGATCCTAACTATGGCTACACCTTC.

V usage is TRBV18 and J usage is TRBJ2-5; maybe TRBD2 (5 bases). The CDR3 has 15 amino acids. The V and J ends lost 0 bases and 4 bases respectively, with 12 bases between them. Germline V gene lookup returns CDR1 KGHSH and CDR2 LQKENI. CDR3 sequence (DNA): TGTGCCAGCTCACCACCGGGAGACATTGGAGAGACCCAGTACTTC. Translation gives CASSPPGDIGETQYF. Full variable domain (remainder filled in from reference TRBV18 and TRBJ2-5): NAGVMQNPRHLVRRRGQEARLRCSPMKGHSHVYWYRQLPEEGLKFMVYLQKENIIDESGMPKERFSAEFPKEGPSILRIQQVVRGDSAAYFCASSPPGDIGETQYFGPGTRLLVL.

Only a few counts were recorded for this clonotype. CDR3 residues: CASSVLGREADTQYF. CDR3 nucleotide sequence: TGCGCCAGCAGCGTACTAGGGCGGGAGGCAGATACGCAGTATTTT. The rearrangement links TRBV4-3 to TRBJ2-3; the match to TRBD2 covers 8 bases. V trimming: 5 bases; J trimming: 4 bases; junction bases outside the gene matches: 8. The CDR3 covers 15 residues. Germline-derived CDR1 and CDR2 are LGHNA and YSLEER.

The chain uses TRBV4-3 and TRBJ1-4; a possible D gene is TRBD1 (5 bases). Germline V gives CDR1 LGHNA, CDR2 YSLEER. This CDR3 contains 18 residues. Deletions cut 0 bases from V and 6 bases from J, with 20 bases between. CDR3 coding DNA: TGCGCCAGCAGCCAAGATGGGGCAGGGTGGGAGTCTCATGAAAAACTGTTTTTT. Its protein product is CASSQDGAGWESHEKLFF.